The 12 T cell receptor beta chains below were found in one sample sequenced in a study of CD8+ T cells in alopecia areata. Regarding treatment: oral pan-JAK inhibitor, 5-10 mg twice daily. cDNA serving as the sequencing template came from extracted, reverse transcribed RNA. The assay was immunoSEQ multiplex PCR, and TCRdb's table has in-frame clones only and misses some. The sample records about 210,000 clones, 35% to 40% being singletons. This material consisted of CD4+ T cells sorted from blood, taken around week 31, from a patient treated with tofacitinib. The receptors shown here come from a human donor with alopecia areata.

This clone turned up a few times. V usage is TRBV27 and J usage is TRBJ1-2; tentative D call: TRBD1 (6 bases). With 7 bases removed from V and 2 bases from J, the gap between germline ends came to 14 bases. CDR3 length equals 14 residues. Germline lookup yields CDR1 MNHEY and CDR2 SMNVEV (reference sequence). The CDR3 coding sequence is TGTGCCAGCACCTTAGCGGGGGGCAACTATGGCTACACCTTC. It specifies CASTLAGGNYGYTF.

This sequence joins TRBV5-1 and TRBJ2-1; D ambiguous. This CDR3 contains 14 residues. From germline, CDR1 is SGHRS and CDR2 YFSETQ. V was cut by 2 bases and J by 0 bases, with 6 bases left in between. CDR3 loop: CASSLGFSYNEQFF. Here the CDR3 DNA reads TGCGCCAGCAGCTTAGGGTTCTCCTACAATGAGCAGTTCTTC. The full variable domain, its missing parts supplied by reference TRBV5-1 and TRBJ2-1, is KAGVTQTPRYLIKTRGQQVTLSCSPISGHRSVSWYQQTPGQGLQFLFEYFSETQRNKGNFPGRFSGRQFSNSRSEMNVSTLELGDSALYLCASSLGFSYNEQFFGPGTRLTVL.

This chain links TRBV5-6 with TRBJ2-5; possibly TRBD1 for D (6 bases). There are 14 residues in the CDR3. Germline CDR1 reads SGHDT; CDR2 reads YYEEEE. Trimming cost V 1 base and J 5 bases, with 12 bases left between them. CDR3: CASSLIGDIETQYF. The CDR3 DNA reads TGTGCCAGCAGCTTGATCGGGGACATTGAGACCCAGTACTTC.

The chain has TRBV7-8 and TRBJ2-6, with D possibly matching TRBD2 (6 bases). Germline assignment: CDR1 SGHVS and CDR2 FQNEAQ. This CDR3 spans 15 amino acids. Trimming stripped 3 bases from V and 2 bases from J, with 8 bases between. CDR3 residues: CASSFGGTGANVLTF. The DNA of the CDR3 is TGTGCCAGCAGCTTCGGGGGAACTGGGGCCAACGTCCTGACTTTC. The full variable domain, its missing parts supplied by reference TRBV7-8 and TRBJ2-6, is GAGVSQSPRYKVAKRGQDVALRCDPISGHVSLFWYQQALGQGPEFLTYFQNEAQLDKSGLPSDRFFAERPEGSVSTLKIQRTQQEDSAVYLCASSFGGTGANVLTFGAGSRLTVL.

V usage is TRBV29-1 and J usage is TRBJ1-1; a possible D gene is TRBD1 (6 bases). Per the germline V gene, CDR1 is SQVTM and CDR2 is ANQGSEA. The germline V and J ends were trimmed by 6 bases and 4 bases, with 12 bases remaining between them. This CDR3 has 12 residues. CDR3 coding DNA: TGCAGCGTCGGCCGGGGGCCCACTGAAGCTTTCTTT. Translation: CSVGRGPTEAFF.

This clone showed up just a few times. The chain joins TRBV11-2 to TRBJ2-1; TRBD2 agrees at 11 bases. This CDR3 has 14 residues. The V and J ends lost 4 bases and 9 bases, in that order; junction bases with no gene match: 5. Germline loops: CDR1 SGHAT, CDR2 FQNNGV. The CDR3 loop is CASSYGTSGGEQFF. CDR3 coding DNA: TGTGCCAGCAGCTACGGGACTAGCGGAGGTGAGCAGTTCTTC.

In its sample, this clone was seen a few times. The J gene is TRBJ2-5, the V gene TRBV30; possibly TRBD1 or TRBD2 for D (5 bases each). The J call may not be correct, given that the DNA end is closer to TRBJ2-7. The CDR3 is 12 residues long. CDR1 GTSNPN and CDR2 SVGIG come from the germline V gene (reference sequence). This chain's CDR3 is CAWGRDATEQYF. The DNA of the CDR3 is TGTGCCTGGGGCAGGGACGCCACCGAGCAGTACTTC.

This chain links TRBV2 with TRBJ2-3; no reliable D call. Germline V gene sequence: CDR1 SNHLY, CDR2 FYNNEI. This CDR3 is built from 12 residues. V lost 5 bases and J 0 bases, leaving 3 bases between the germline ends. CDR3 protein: CASSLSTDTQYF. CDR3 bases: TGTGCCAGCAGTCTCAGCACAGATACGCAGTATTTT. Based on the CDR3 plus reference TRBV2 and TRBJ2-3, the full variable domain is EPEVTQTPSHQVTQMGQEVILRCVPISNHLYFYWYRQILGQKVEFLVSFYNNEISEKSEIFDDQFSVERPDGSNFTLKIRSTKLEDSAMYFCASSLSTDTQYFGPGTRLTVL.

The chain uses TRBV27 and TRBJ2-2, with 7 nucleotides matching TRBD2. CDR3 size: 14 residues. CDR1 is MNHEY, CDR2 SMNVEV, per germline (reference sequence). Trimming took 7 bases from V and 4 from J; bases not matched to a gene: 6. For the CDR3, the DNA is TGTGCCAGCACCTCTCCTAGCGGCACCGGGGAGCTGTTTTTT. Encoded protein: CASTSPSGTGELFF.

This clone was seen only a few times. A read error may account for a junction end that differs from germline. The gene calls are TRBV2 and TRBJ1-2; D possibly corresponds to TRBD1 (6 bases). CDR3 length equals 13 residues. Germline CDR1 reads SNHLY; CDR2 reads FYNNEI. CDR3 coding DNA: TGTGCCAGCACTGAACAGGGATACTATGGCTACACCTTC. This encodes CASTEQGYYGYTF.

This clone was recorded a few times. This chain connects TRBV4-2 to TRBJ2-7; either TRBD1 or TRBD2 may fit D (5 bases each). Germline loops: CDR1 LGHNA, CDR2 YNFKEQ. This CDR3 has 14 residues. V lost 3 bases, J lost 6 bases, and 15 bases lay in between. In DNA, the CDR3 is TGTGCCAGCAGCCATGGTGGGGACCTCGCCGAGCAGTACTTC. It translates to CASSHGGDLAEQYF.

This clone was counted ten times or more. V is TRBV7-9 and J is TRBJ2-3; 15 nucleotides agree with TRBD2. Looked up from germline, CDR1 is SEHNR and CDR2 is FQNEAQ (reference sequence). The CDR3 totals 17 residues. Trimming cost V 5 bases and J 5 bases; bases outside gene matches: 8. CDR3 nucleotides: TGTGCCAGCAGCCCAGGACTAGCGGGGGGGCTTGGAGATACGCAGTATTTT. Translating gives CASSPGLAGGLGDTQYF. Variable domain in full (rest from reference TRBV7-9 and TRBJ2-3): DTGVSQNPRHKITKRGQNVTFRCDPISEHNRLYWYRQTLGQGPEFLTYFQNEAQLEKSRLLSDRFSAERPKGSFSTLEIQRTEQGDSAMYLCASSPGLAGGLGDTQYFGPGTRLTVL.